The clone carrying this T cell receptor beta chain was counted once. Antigen unknown. These data originate in a study of cytomegalovirus exposure and HLA in healthy donors. Study in general: Approximately 81% of 398 genotyped donors fell in the Caucasian-associated ancestry cluster. Regarding the study as a whole: Several top significant clusters appeared, in a later analysis, to be linked to common viral pathogens. Compared with the approximately 670-donor mean, an Asian-associated ancestry cluster reportedly had fewer N-insertions, according to a later analysis.

PCR employed 60 Vbeta and 13 Jbeta primers. TCRdb's table, derived via immunoSEQ multiplex PCR, lists solely in-frame clones and lacks some. The table has approximately 240,000 clones, over 70% seen once. The CDR3 length is 15 residues. The germline V and J ends were trimmed by 6 bases and 3 bases, with 15 bases remaining between them. CDR1 is SSHAT, CDR2 FNYEAQ, per germline (reference sequence). This clonotype was obtained from a woman aged 55-69 years in good health and CMV-seropositive. The V and J genes are TRBV7-7 and TRBJ2-4, with a weak D call TRBD1 (5 bases). Sample: PBMCs. The CDR3 DNA reads as TGTGCCAGCAGACACAGGCCAAGGGGCAAAAACATTCAGTACTTC. It is translated as CASRHRPRGKNIQYF.